This is a list of T cell receptor beta chains from one sample in a study of identical twins. TCRdb itself ran the 5' RACE reads through MiXCR, one entry per CDR3 protein. The data contain roughly 220,000 distinct CDR3 sequences, 6.5% of them singletons. These data were also filed under a second study, of T cells expressing NK-cell markers.

Sequencing was carried out using CD8+ T cells sorted from blood. These receptors originate from a woman younger than 30 in good health. The CDR3 runs from the conserved cysteine through the conserved F or W. A D gene is named only where the DNA matches it firmly. Some rows have no size entry. The others give once, few or many, or a class for an expanded clone.

TRBJ2-2	-	few	TRBV18	CASSPPQGPAGELFF	TGTGCCAGCTCACCACCGCAGGGTCCGGCCGGGGAGCTGTTTTTT
TRBJ2-1	-	-	TRBV20-1	CSARDGRLVYNEQFF	TGCAGTGCTAGGGATGGACGGCTCGTTTACAATGAGCAGTTCTTC
TRBJ1-4	-	few	TRBV20-1	CSAPFSGPNEKLFF	TGCAGTGCTCCTTTCAGCGGCCCAAATGAAAAACTGTTTTTT
TRBJ2-7	-	many	TRBV5-1	CASSLAISREQYF	TGCGCCAGCAGCTTGGCAATCTCTCGGGAGCAGTACTTC
TRBJ1-2	-	few	TRBV9	CASSPMGWPTNYGYTF	TGTGCCAGCAGCCCGATGGGGTGGCCCACTAACTATGGCTACACCTTC
TRBJ2-1	TRBD2	many	TRBV5-1	CASSFLPSGGIYEQFF	TGCGCCAGCAGCTTTCTACCTAGCGGGGGGATTTATGAGCAGTTCTTC
TRBJ1-1	-	many	TRBV9	CASSPTWGADTEAFF	TGTGCCAGCAGCCCGACGTGGGGGGCGGACACTGAAGCTTTCTTT
TRBJ2-1	TRBD2	many	TRBV4-3	CASSQSYSGRDNEQFF	TGCGCCAGCAGCCAATCCTATAGCGGGAGGGACAATGAGCAGTTCTTC
TRBJ2-5	-	-	TRBV25-1	CASSDNRVRETQYF	TGTGCCAGCAGTGATAACAGGGTTCGAGAGACCCAGTACTTC
TRBJ2-1	TRBD2	-	TRBV3-1	CASSHLAGYNEQFF	TGTGCCAGCAGCCACCTAGCGGGCTACAATGAGCAGTTCTTC
TRBJ2-1	-	many	TRBV6-5	CASSSAGNNEQFF	TGTGCCAGCAGTTCCGCCGGCAACAATGAGCAGTTCTTC
TRBJ2-7	TRBD2	many	TRBV11-2	CASSLGLAGGYEQYF	TGTGCCAGCAGCTTGGGACTAGCGGGAGGGTACGAGCAGTACTTC
TRBJ1-1	-	few	TRBV4-1	CASNRGGSTEAFF	TGCGCCAGCAACCGAGGGGGTAGCACTGAAGCTTTCTTT
TRBJ2-7	TRBD2	-	TRBV12-3/TRBV12-4	CASSTGGASYEQYF	TGTGCCAGCAGCACCGGGGGGGCCTCCTACGAGCAGTACTTC
TRBJ1-5	-	many	TRBV12-3/TRBV12-4	CASSLGGDGSNQPQHF	TGTGCCAGCAGTTTGGGGGGGGACGGGAGCAATCAGCCCCAGCATTTT
TRBJ2-1	-	many	TRBV12-3/TRBV12-4	CASSTLGNEQFF	TGTGCCAGCAGTACCCTAGGGAATGAGCAGTTCTTC
TRBJ2-5	-	few	TRBV27	CASSVWGPMGETQYF	TGTGCCAGCAGTGTGTGGGGACCGATGGGGGAGACCCAGTACTTC
TRBJ2-3	TRBD2	-	TRBV20-1	CCAPQLVSGGAGDTQYF	TGCTGTGCTCCCCAACTTGTAAGCGGGGGGGCAGGTGATACGCAGTATTTT
TRBJ1-2	TRBD1	few	TRBV29-1	CSVEVQGPNYGYTF	TGCAGCGTTGAAGTACAGGGGCCTAACTATGGCTACACCTTC
TRBJ1-6	-	few	TRBV6-5	CASSYARDASPLHF	TGTGCCAGCAGTTATGCCCGGGACGCTTCACCCCTCCACTTT
TRBJ2-1	TRBD2	many	TRBV5-1	CASRAGGSYNEQFF	TGCGCCAGCAGAGCGGGAGGTTCTTACAATGAGCAGTTCTTC
TRBJ2-7	TRBD2	many	TRBV15	CATSKKGLVKQYF	TGTGCCACCAGCAAAAAGGGACTAGTCAAGCAGTACTTC
TRBJ1-1	-	-	TRBV27	CASSLQAGTVNTEAFF	TGTGCCAGCAGTTTACAGGCCGGGACGGTTAACACTGAAGCTTTCTTT
TRBJ2-7	TRBD2	-	TRBV11-2	CASSSKSGRAAEQYF	TGTGCCAGCAGCTCCAAAAGCGGGAGGGCCGCCGAGCAGTACTTC
TRBJ2-7	-	many	TRBV9	CASSAPDSTYEQYF	TGTGCCAGCAGCGCCCCCGACAGCACCTACGAGCAGTACTTC
TRBJ2-6	-	-	TRBV6-1	CASRKLVSSGANVLTF	TGTGCCAGCAGAAAGCTCGTGAGCTCTGGGGCCAACGTCCTGACTTTC
TRBJ1-2	-	many	TRBV10-3	CAISEEWRPYGYTF	TGTGCCATCAGTGAGGAGTGGCGGCCCTATGGCTACACCTTC
TRBJ1-1	TRBD1	many	TRBV5-6	CASSLGQGHVKTEAFF	TGTGCCAGCAGCTTGGGACAGGGACATGTGAAAACTGAAGCTTTCTTT
TRBJ1-1	-	many	TRBV6-2/TRBV6-3	CASASQSRVTEAFF	TGTGCCAGCGCAAGCCAAAGCCGGGTCACTGAAGCTTTCTTT
TRBJ2-1	-	-	TRBV20-1	CSARDKKDRSYNEQFF	TGCAGTGCTAGAGATAAGAAGGACCGCTCCTACAATGAGCAGTTCTTC
TRBJ2-1	-	-	TRBV12-5	CASGLASSYNEQFF	TGTGCTAGTGGTTTGGCAAGCTCCTACAATGAGCAGTTCTTC
TRBJ2-3	-	few	TRBV9	CASSVGIGLSDTQYF	TGTGCCAGCAGCGTAGGGATTGGGTTGTCAGATACGCAGTATTTT
TRBJ2-7	-	-	TRBV6-5	CASSYLAASSYEQYF	TGTGCCAGCAGTTACTTGGCCGCAAGCTCCTACGAGCAGTACTTC
TRBJ2-2	TRBD2	-	TRBV3-1	CASSPGLGGRSGELFF	TGTGCCAGCAGTCCGGGACTAGGGGGTCGAAGCGGGGAGCTGTTTTTT
TRBJ2-1	-	few	TRBV5-6	CASSLSSVHNEQFF	TGTGCCAGCAGCTTGTCTAGCGTGCACAATGAGCAGTTCTTC
TRBJ1-1	-	few	TRBV27	CASIHYGSGEAFF	TGTGCCAGCATCCATTACGGGTCGGGTGAAGCTTTCTTT
TRBJ2-5	-	-	TRBV6-1	CASSQGTKLGTQYF	TGTGCCAGCAGTCAGGGGACTAAGCTAGGGACCCAGTACTTC
TRBJ2-5	TRBD2	few	TRBV7-8	CASSSALAGETQYF	TGTGCCAGCAGCTCGGCGCTAGCGGGGGAGACCCAGTACTTC
TRBJ2-5	-	many	TRBV7-8	CASTLGTQYF	TGTGCCAGCACCCTCGGGACCCAGTACTTC
TRBJ2-2	-	many	TRBV7-8	CASSLSGGELFF	TGTGCCAGCAGCTTGAGTGGCGGGGAGCTGTTTTTT
TRBJ2-3	-	-	TRBV6-1	CAVERGRASTDTQYF	TGTGCCGTCGAAAGGGGCAGGGCTAGCACAGATACGCAGTATTTT
TRBJ2-7	-	many	TRBV4-3	CASSQDFDGSYEQYF	TGCGCCAGCAGCCAAGACTTCGACGGATCATACGAGCAGTACTTC
TRBJ2-2	-	many	TRBV20-1	CSARQRDRATGELFF	TGCAGTGCTAGACAAAGGGACCGAGCCACCGGGGAGCTGTTTTTT
TRBJ2-7	-	medium-sized	TRBV4-1	CASSHAGGIGYEQYF	TGCGCCAGCAGCCACGCCGGGGGCATTGGCTACGAGCAGTACTTC
TRBJ2-1	-	few	TRBV14	CASSQVAVYNEQFF	TGTGCCAGCAGCCAAGTGGCAGTCTACAATGAGCAGTTCTTC